Sequencing of this T cell receptor (beta chain) was carried out in a study of CXCR3-negative and CXCR3-positive naive CD8 T cells (dated by TCRdb to between 2019 and 2020). At the level of the whole study: In total, roughly 140 million TRB reads were obtained, which works out to roughly 1.5 +/- 0.3 million reads per library. The TRBV-TRBJ cluster analysis covered naive subsets from about 5 donors and memory cells from 3 donors. Diversity and physicochemical repertoire analyses covered around 10 donors pooled from two independent experiments. Study-wide findings and limitations: Repertoire diversity was comparably high in both naive subsets but much lower in memory CD8+ T cells. Similar TRBV-TRBJ usage was shown by naive CXCR3-negative and CXCR3-positive cells from the same donor, whereas distinct patterns were shown by memory cells. Because surface CD5, which has been linked to self-reactivity in mice, was comparable between naive subsets, TCR interaction strength was also inferred from TRB CDR3 physicochemical properties. Compared with CXCR3-negative naive cells, CXCR3-positive naive cells had TRB CDR3s with higher hydrophobicity (lower Kidera factor 4), lower energy, and higher strength and volume indices. Because CXCR3 expression was partially decreased after cryopreservation, freshly isolated PBMCs were used for most assays.

Concerning this clonotype: The clone's antigen remains unknown.

Sequencing took place on a NextSeq 550. The Human TCR Profiling Kit (MiLaboratory) was used to make UMI-labeled 5' RACE TRB cDNA libraries. cDNA synthesis used the entire amount of extracted RNA, and PCR amplification then used the entire amount of cDNA produced. Libraries were prepared in parallel using an identical number of PCR cycles. The original pipeline was this. With a minimum of two reads required per UMI, MIGEC and MiXCR pulled out about 52,000 +/- 9,100 unique UMI-labeled TRB cDNA molecules from each library. Each library averaged 40,000 +/- 10,000 functional in-frame TRB CDR3 nucleotide clonotypes without stop codons. After each sample was downsampled to 5000 UMI-labeled TRB molecules, VDJtools was used to calculate diversity metrics such as normalized Shannon-Wiener and Chao1. VDJtools was used to calculate clonotype-size-weighted physicochemical properties of the central five CDR3 residues, namely interaction energy, strength, volume and Kidera factor 4. TCRdb reprocessed the reads and lists each CDR3 protein sequence as a single entry, with no DNA. The V and J calls shown here were made by TCRdb, not taken from the authors' results. This sample's table carries under 150,000 distinct CDR3 sequences. The top ten clonotypes cover 0.41% of the sample.

The CDR3 spans 17 residues, from the cysteine through the phenylalanine. Only the protein sequence is given. Taken from the germline V gene, the CDR1 and CDR2 loops are MGHRA and YSYEKL. For every CD8+ T cell subset, 300,000 cells were flow-sorted straight into RLT lysis buffer, and each subset was sorted in triplicate. Naive CD8+ T cells were defined stringently as CD45RO-CCR7+CD27+CD95- to exclude memory contaminants. Peripheral blood mononuclear cells were isolated from buffy coats by standard density gradient centrifugation. A FACSAria III was used to flow-sort naive CXCR3-negative and CXCR3-positive CD8+ T cells. Total RNA was extracted from sorted cells using an RNeasy Mini Kit.

The chain couples TRBV4-1 to TRBJ2-1; TCRdb names TRBD1, which stays unverified in the absence of DNA. Sample: naive CXCR3+ CD8+ T cells from blood. The intended sense of this specimen's cell subset or site label: CD45RO-CCR7+CD27+CD95- naive CD8+ T cells expressing CXCR3 (TNR3+). The sequence came from a human donor in good health. Some clones in this sample may be carry-over from other donors' samples. The CDR3 is CASSQDGGGWTYNEQFF.